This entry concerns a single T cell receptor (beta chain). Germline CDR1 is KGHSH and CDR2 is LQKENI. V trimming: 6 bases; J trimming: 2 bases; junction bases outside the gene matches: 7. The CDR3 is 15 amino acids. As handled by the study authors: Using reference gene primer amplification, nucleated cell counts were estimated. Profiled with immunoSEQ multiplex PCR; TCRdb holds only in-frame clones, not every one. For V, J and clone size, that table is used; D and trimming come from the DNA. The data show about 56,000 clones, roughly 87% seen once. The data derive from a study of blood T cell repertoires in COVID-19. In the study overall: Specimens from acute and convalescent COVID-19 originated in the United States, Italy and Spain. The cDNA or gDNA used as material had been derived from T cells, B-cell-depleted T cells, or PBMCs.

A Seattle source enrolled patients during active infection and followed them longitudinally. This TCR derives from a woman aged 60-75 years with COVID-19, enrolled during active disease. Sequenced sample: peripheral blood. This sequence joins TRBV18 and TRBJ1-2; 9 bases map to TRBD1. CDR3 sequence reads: CASSTGGQGNYGYTF. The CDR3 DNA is TGTGCCAGCTCCACCGGGGGACAGGGAAACTATGGCTACACCTTC.